This T cell receptor beta chain originates from a study of T cell responses to AZD1222 COVID-19 vaccine. The germline V and J ends were trimmed by 3 bases and 1 base, with 10 bases remaining between them. The CDR3 covers 15 residues. Germline lookup yields CDR1 SGHAT and CDR2 FQNNGV. Libraries were prepared by immunoSEQ multiplex PCR; TCRdb keeps only in-frame clonotypes and omits some of them. The sample lists about 67,000 clones; approximately 81% were seen once. The source material was peripheral blood, sampled on day 0 of AZD1222 vaccination. This sequence originates from an adult in good health. The chain combines TRBV11-2 with TRBJ2-1, with D perhaps matching TRBD1 (5 bases). The CDR3 region is CASSFRRGSYNEQFF. CDR3 DNA: TGTGCCAGCAGCTTCAGAAGGGGTTCCTACAATGAGCAGTTCTTC. Full variable domain (outside the CDR3, taken from reference TRBV11-2 and TRBJ2-1): EAGVAQSPRYKIIEKRQSVAFWCNPISGHATLYWYQQILGQGPKLLIQFQNNGVVDDSQLPKDRFSAERLKGVDSTLKIQPAKLEDSAVYLCASSFRRGSYNEQFFGPGTRLTVL.